This T cell receptor (beta chain) was captured in a study of T-cell memory formation after mild COVID-19. Whole-study context: Clusters were largely donor specific. Study results and limitations: Cross-reactive memory appears to have joined, as suggested by some responding clones showing up in pre-infection memory. CD4+ contracting clones lay mainly in CM and EM, CD8+ ones in EMRA.

Deletions cut 2 bases from V and 7 bases from J, with 15 bases between. Germline CDR1 reads SGDLS; CDR2 reads YYNGEE. The CDR3 is 15 residues long. This clonotype was counted between two and nine times. The antigen is unknown. 5'RACE with constant-segment primers built TCRalpha and TCRbeta cDNA libraries with UMIs. TCRdb reanalysed the 5' RACE reads using MiXCR and keeps one entry per CDR3 protein. The data contain under 350,000 distinct CDR3 sequences, roughly 16% of them singletons. This TCR derives from a man younger than 30 who had mild COVID-19 (a few samples of this study predate the infection). Cell type and time point are not known. This sequence joins TRBV9 and TRBJ1-4; D is perhaps TRBD1 (5 bases). Sequenced material: PBMCs or a T cell subset sorted from them (not recorded which). In DNA form, the CDR3 reads TGTGCCAGCAGCGTGGGACCGGGGGTTAGTGAAAAACTGTTTTTT. This gives the protein CASSVGPGVSEKLFF.